This TCR beta chain was recorded in a study of graft-versus-host responses after intestinal transplantation (dated by TCRdb to the early 2020s). With regard to the full study: The transplants that recipients received were multivisceral, liver-intestinal, or isolated intestinal. All recipients received anti-thymocyte globulin induction followed by maintenance tacrolimus and steroids for 3 to 4 years. Bulk TCR-beta CDR3 sequencing was used to track graft-versus-host and host-versus-graft alloreactive T cell clones in the graft, circulation and bone marrow after intestinal transplantation. To identify alloreactive clones, pre-transplant mixed lymphocyte reaction products were sequenced and compared with unstimulated pre-transplant donor and recipient T cells. The cohort enrolled around 23 intestinal transplant recipients including one retransplant, and a few patients lacking pretransplant specimens were excluded. Donor T cell macrochimerism was defined as a peak of at least 4% donor T cells among recipient peripheral blood mononuclear cells. Samples from three later patients were sequenced in-house on an Illumina MiSeq with MiXCR processing rather than by the commercial service.

According to the study, the label for this sample's time point signals: cells obtained before transplantation from donor or recipient. CD3+CD4+ and CD3+CD8+ populations were FACS-sorted from unstimulated pre-transplant donor and recipient cells taken from spleen or lymph nodes. Summary of the overall study and its limitations: Early after transplant, peak levels of circulating GvH clones were associated with declines in HvG clones. GvH clones were found in recipient bone marrow, and some of the GvH clones appeared earlier in ileal mucosa or blood, which is consistent with an intestinal mucosal origin. Conclusions were limited by the relatively low number and heterogeneity of intestinal transplant patients. High GvH to HvG T cell clonal ratios were observed in the allografts of patients with donor T cell macrochimerism.

Library method: the immunoSEQ multiplex PCR assay. For most patients, genomic DNA was isolated using the Qiagen DNeasy Blood and Tissue Kit and was shipped frozen to Adaptive Biotechnologies for TCR sequencing. For most patients, genomic DNA was subjected to high-throughput TCR-beta CDR3 sequencing by Adaptive Biotechnologies. In the original analysis: TCR sequencing data for around 19 patients were retrieved from Adaptive's ImmunoSEQ software; three other patients were processed with MiXCR and VDJtools. To correct CD4 versus CD8 sorting errors, sequences present in both subsets at a frequency ratio below 5:1 were removed. CDR3 nucleotide sequences shared by donor and recipient were removed because the origin of these sequences could not be assigned. To be classed as alloreactive, a clone needed at least 2-fold expansion over unstimulated cells and a minimum CFSE-low frequency of 0.002% (template counts) or 0.001% (read counts). A clone was considered mappable if detected in the sequenced pre-transplant spleen, lymph node, or MLR CFSE-low populations of the donor or recipient. The cumulative frequency of alloreactive clones was calculated as a percentage of all sequences, weighted by copy number. This immuneACCESS table, as held by TCRdb, lists in-frame sequences with V and J called but not all clones. Of the missing ones, under half trace to an unresolved V gene in checked studies; the others have no known cause. V and J calls and clone size are copied from that table; D and trimming were computed from the DNA. The sample table records some 130,000 clones; approximately 90% of these occur just once. Clones ranked in the top ten supply about 0.16% of the sample.

According to the germline V gene, CDR1 reads SNHLY and CDR2 reads FYNNEI. The CDR3 spans 17 residues, from the cysteine through the phenylalanine. Just the 51-base CDR3 DNA is kept, in frame starting at base 1. V is pared back by 8 bases and J by 0 bases, with 21 bases lying between the germline termini. In regard to this clone: No antigen is known for it. Base qualities were left out, and no much larger clone turns up one base away. Other nucleotide sequences from this sample produce the same CDR3.

The rearranged chain carries TRBV2 and TRBJ2-3; the D region possibly corresponds to TRBD1 (6 bases align). This sequence was found in a human donor who received an intestinal transplant. The sample was unstimulated CD4+ T cells sorted from spleen or lymph node cells, taken before intestinal transplant. The nucleotide sequence reads TGTGCCAGCTCCCCATCCGGAGCAGGGGTTAGCACAGATACGCAGTATTTT. Its amino acids are CASSPSGAGVSTDTQYF.